The 13 T cell receptor beta chains below were found in one sample sequenced in a study of response to subunit inactivated influenza vaccine. TCRdb reprocessed the RT-PCR reads with MiXCR, giving one entry per CDR3 protein. The table has approximately 520,000 distinct CDR3 sequences, roughly 27% seen once. This specimen consisted of CD4+ T cells sorted from PBMCs, obtained around 5 days after vaccination. These receptors came from a man aged 50-60 years who received an inactivated influenza vaccine.

The CDR3 is CASSEAASPYNEQFF. The CDR3 DNA sequence: TGTGCCAGCAGTGAAGCGGCATCCCCCTACAATGAGCAGTTCTTC. The J gene is TRBJ2-1, the V gene TRBV6-1; no clear D. This CDR3 comprises 15 residues. V lost 0 bases and J 2 bases, leaving 8 bases between the germline ends. Per germline, CDR1 MNHNS and CDR2 SASEGT.

Remarks on this clonotype: A read error may account for a junction end that differs from germline. The chain uses TRBV7-7 and TRBJ2-7; TRBD1 matches at 7 bases. CDR1 and CDR2 from the germline V gene are SSHAT and FNYEAQ (reference sequence). The CDR3 contains 13 residues. CDR3 amino acids: CASSPTGVYEQYF. CDR3 nucleotide sequence: TGTGCTAGCAGCCCAACAGGGGTCTACGAGCAGTACTTC. Full variable domain (remainder filled in from reference TRBV7-7 and TRBJ2-7): GAGVSQSPRYKVTKRGQDVTLRCDPISSHATLYWYQQALGQGPEFLTYFNYEAQPDKSGLPSDRFSAERPEGSISTLTIQRTEQRDSAMYRCASSPTGVYEQYFGPGTRLTVT.

The genes are TRBV7-3 and TRBJ2-1, with 10 bases lining up with TRBD2. Germline assignment: CDR1 SGHTA and CDR2 FQGTGA. Trimming at V came to 1 base and at J to 9 bases, leaving 9 bases not matched to a gene. The CDR3 spans 16 residues. CDR3 in amino acids: CASSLISSGSSAEQFF. The CDR3, as DNA: TGTGCCAGCAGCTTAATATCTAGCGGGAGTTCGGCTGAGCAGTTCTTC.

The sample holds one count of this clonotype. The chain employs TRBV7-2 and TRBJ1-2, with TRBD1 matching 9 bases. The CDR3 spans 14 residues. CDR1 and CDR2 from the germline V gene are SGHTA and FQGNSA. The junction had 9 bases not matched to a gene; V was cut back by 5 bases and J by 8 bases. CDR3 DNA: TGTGCCAGCAGCCCCTGGGACAGGGCTTGGGGCTACACCTTC. Encoded protein: CASSPWDRAWGYTF.

The rearrangement joins TRBV11-2 to TRBJ2-3; 12 bases line up with TRBD2. V trimming: 4 bases; J trimming: 1 base; junction bases outside the gene matches: 6. This CDR3 comprises 17 residues. The germline V gene has CDR1 SGHAT and CDR2 FQNNGV. The CDR3 DNA sequence: TGTGCCAGCAGCTCCGGGACTAGCGGGCGTCGCACAGATACGCAGTATTTT. Translating gives CASSSGTSGRRTDTQYF.

Many counts were recorded for this clonotype. The chain recombines TRBV7-2 with TRBJ1-2; perhaps TRBD1 as D (6 bases). In germline, CDR1 is SGHTA, CDR2 FQGNSA. V shed 0 bases and J shed 3 bases, with 11 bases lying between them. The CDR3 has 15 residues. The CDR3 DNA follows: TGTGCCAGCAGCTTAGCGCTAGGGGGGGACTATGGCTACACCTTC. Protein product: CASSLALGGDYGYTF. Full variable domain (outside the CDR3, taken from reference TRBV7-2 and TRBJ1-2): GAGVSQSPSNKVTEKGKDVELRCDPISGHTALYWYRQSLGQGLEFLIYFQGNSAPDKSGLPSDRFSAERTGGSVSTLTIQRTQQEDSAVYLCASSLALGGDYGYTFGSGTRLTVV.

This chain uses TRBV4-2 with TRBJ2-1, with D possibly TRBD2 on 6 matching bases. The V end was cut by 3 bases, the J end by 4 bases, with 13 bases between. The germline V gene encodes CDR1 LGHNA and CDR2 YNFKEQ. The CDR3 runs to 15 residues. For the CDR3, the DNA is TGTGCCAGCAGCCATGGAGCGGGCATATACAATGAGCAGTTCTTC. Its translation is CASSHGAGIYNEQFF.

This clonotype showed up just a few times. This chain links TRBV20-1 with TRBJ1-6, with 8 bases matching TRBD1. Germline CDR1 and CDR2: DFQATT and SNEGSKA (reference sequence). J gave up 11 bases and V 5 bases, and 8 bases lay outside the gene matches. The CDR3 loop spans 13 amino acids. The CDR3 region is CSARDRPAAPLHF. CDR3 DNA sequence: TGCAGTGCTCGGGACAGGCCGGCGGCACCCCTCCACTTT.

This chain joins TRBV5-6 and TRBJ2-1; 12 nucleotides align to TRBD2. J lost 7 bases, V lost 1 base, and 6 bases had no gene match. Germline-derived CDR1 and CDR2 are SGHDT and YYEEEE. This CDR3 is built from 16 residues. DNA for the CDR3: TGTGCCAGCAGCTTGCCTAGGACTAGCGGGATTAATGAGCAGTTCTTC. Amino acid sequence: CASSLPRTSGINEQFF.

This clonotype was counted a few times. This sequence joins TRBV12-3 or TRBV12-4 and TRBJ1-5; the D gene is possibly TRBD1 (6 bases). The CDR3 sequence is 15 residues long. Trimming took 2 bases from V and 3 from J, leaving 11 bases between them. The DNA for the CDR3 is TGTGCCAGCAGTTTAATGGGGGCCGACAATCAGCCCCAGCATTTT. It specifies CASSLMGADNQPQHF.

This clonotype was seen a handful of times. The chain carries TRBV28 and TRBJ1-2, with a tentative D call TRBD1 (6 bases). CDR1 and CDR2 (germline): MDHEN, SYDVKM. CDR3 size: 13 residues. Trimming shortened V by 6 bases and J by 6 bases, and 14 bases separated the two germline ends. The DNA for the CDR3 is TGTGCCAGCAGGTGGGGGGGCGCTCATGGCTACACCTTC. It codes for CASRWGGAHGYTF.

This clonotype showed up just a few times. V usage is TRBV20-1 and J usage is TRBJ2-1, with D tentatively TRBD2 (6 bases). CDR1 and CDR2 (germline): DFQATT, SNEGSKA (reference sequence). CDR3 size: 12 residues. Trimming cost V 6 bases and J 5 bases, with 11 bases left between them. This chain's CDR3 is CSAGGGNNEQFF. In nucleotides, the CDR3 is TGCAGTGCCGGTGGGGGGAACAATGAGCAGTTCTTC.

The chain combines TRBV15 with TRBJ2-7; 10 nucleotides line up with TRBD1. The germline V gene encodes CDR1 LNHNV and CDR2 YYDKDF (reference sequence). The CDR3 length is 14 residues. Unmatched junction bases numbered 3, after V lost 4 bases and J lost 3 bases. Here the CDR3 reads CATSTGTGVYEQYF. The CDR3 DNA reads as TGTGCCACCAGCACCGGGACAGGGGTCTACGAGCAGTACTTC. Variable domain in full (rest from reference TRBV15 and TRBJ2-7): DAMVIQNPRYQVTQFGKPVTLSCSQTLNHNVMYWYQQKSSQAPKLLFHYYDKDFNNEADTPDNFQSRRPNTSFCFLDIRSPGLGDTAMYLCATSTGTGVYEQYFGPGTRLTVT.